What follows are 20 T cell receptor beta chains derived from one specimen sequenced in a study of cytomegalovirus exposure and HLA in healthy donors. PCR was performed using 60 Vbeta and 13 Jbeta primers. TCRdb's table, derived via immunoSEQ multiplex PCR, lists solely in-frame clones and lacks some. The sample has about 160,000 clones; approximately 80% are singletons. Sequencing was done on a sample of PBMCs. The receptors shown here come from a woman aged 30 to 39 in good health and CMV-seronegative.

The CDR3 reads CAWTVGQDNSPLHF. As DNA, the CDR3 is TGTGCCTGGACTGTAGGACAGGATAATTCACCCCTCCACTTT. J is TRBJ1-6 and V is TRBV30; 7 bases line up with TRBD1. Germline trimming cut 4 bases from V and 5 bases from J; bases unmatched to any gene: 5. CDR1 GTSNPN and CDR2 SVGIG come from the germline V gene (reference sequence). This CDR3 spans 14 amino acids. The whole variable domain, filled in from reference TRBV30 and TRBJ1-6, reads SQTIHQWPATLVQPVGSPLSLECTVEGTSNPNLYWYRQAAGRGLQLLFYSVGIGQISSEVPQNLSASRPQDRQFILSSKKLLLSDSGFYLCAWTVGQDNSPLHFGNGTRLTVT.

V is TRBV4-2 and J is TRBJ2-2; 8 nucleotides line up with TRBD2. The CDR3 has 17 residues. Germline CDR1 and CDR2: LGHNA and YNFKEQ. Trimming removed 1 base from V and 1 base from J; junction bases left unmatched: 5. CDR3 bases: TGTGCCAGCAGCCAAGGGTTGGCGGGGGGGAACACCGGGGAGCTGTTTTTT. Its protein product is CASSQGLAGGNTGELFF.

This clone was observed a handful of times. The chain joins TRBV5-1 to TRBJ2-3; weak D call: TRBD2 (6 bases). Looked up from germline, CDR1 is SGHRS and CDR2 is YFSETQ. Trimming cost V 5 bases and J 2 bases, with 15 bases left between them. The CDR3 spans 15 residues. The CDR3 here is CASSLASASTDTQYF. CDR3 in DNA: TGCGCCAGCAGTCTGGCTAGCGCATCCACAGATACGCAGTATTTT.

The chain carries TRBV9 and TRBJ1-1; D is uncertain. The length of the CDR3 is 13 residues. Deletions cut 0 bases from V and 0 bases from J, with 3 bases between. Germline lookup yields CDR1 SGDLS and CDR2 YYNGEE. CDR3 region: CASSVELNTEAFF. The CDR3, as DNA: TGTGCCAGCAGCGTAGAGCTGAACACTGAAGCTTTCTTT.

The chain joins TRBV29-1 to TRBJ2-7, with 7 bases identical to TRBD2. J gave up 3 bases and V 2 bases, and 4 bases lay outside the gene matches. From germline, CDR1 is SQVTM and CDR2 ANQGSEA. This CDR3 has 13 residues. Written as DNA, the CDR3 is TGCAGCGTTGAAACAGGCGGGGGCTACGAGCAGTACTTC. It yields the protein CSVETGGGYEQYF.

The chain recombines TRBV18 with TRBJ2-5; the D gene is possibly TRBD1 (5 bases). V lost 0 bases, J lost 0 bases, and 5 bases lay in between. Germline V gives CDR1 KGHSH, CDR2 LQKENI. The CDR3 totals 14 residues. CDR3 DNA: TGTGCCAGCTCACCACCGACAGACCAAGAGACCCAGTACTTC. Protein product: CASSPPTDQETQYF.

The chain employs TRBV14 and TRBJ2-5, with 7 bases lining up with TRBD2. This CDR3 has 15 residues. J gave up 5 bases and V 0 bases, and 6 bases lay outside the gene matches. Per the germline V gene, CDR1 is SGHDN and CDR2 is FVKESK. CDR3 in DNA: TGTGCCAGCAGCCAAGATCTGACTAGCCCGGAGACCCAGTACTTC. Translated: CASSQDLTSPETQYF. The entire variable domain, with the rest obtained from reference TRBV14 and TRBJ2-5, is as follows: EAGVTQFPSHSVIEKGQTVTLRCDPISGHDNLYWYRRVMGKEIKFLLHFVKESKQDESGMPNNRFLAERTGGTYSTLKVQPAELEDSGVYFCASSQDLTSPETQYFGPGTRLLVL.

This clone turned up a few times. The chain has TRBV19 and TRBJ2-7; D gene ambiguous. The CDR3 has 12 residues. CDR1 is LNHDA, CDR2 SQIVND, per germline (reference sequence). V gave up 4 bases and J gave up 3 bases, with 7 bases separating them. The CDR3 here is CASSKIYYEQYF. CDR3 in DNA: TGTGCCAGTAGTAAGATCTACTACGAGCAGTACTTC.

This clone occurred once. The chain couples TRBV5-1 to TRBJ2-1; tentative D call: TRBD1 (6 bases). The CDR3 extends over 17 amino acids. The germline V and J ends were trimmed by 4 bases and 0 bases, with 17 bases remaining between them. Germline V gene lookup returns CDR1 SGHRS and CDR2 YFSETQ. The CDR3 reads CASSRYFRDNSYNEQFF. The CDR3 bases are TGCGCCAGCAGCAGATATTTCCGGGACAACTCCTACAATGAGCAGTTCTTC.

This chain's CDR3 is CATRRGGNTEAFF. CDR3 bases: TGTGCCACCCGCCGGGGAGGGAACACTGAAGCTTTCTTT. The gene calls are TRBV19 and TRBJ1-1; D not resolved. Germline V gene lookup returns CDR1 LNHDA and CDR2 SQIVND (reference sequence). The CDR3 totals 13 residues. V was trimmed by 10 bases and J by 1 base, leaving 13 bases between them.

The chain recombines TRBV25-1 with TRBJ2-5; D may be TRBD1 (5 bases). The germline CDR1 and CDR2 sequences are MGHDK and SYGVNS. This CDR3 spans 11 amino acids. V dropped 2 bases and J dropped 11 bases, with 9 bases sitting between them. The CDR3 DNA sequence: TGTGCCAGCAGTGAAAGGGGCAGGCAGTACTTC. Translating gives CASSERGRQYF.

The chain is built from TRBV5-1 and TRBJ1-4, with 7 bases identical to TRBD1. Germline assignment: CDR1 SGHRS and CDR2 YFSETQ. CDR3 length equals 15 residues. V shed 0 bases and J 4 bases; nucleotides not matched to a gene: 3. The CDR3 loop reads CASSLGTGSNEKLFF. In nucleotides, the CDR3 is TGCGCCAGCAGCTTGGGGACAGGAAGTAATGAAAAACTGTTTTTT.

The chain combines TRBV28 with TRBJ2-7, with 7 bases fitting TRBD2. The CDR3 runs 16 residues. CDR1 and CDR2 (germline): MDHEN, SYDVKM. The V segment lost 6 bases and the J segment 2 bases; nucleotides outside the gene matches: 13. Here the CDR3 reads CASRPRGGSEPYEQYF. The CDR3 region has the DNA TGTGCCAGCAGACCCCGGGGCGGGAGTGAACCCTACGAGCAGTACTTC. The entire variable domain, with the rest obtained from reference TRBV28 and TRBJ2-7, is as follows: DVKVTQSSRYLVKRTGEKVFLECVQDMDHENMFWYRQDPGLGLRLIYFSYDVKMKEKGDIPEGYSVSREKKERFSLILESASTNQTSMYLCASRPRGGSEPYEQYFGPGTRLTVT.

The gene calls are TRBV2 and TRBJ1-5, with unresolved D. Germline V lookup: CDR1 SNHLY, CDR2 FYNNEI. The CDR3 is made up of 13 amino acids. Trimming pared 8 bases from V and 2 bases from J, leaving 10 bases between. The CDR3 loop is CASLESGNQPQHF. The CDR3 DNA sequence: TGTGCCAGCTTGGAGTCCGGCAATCAGCCCCAGCATTTT.

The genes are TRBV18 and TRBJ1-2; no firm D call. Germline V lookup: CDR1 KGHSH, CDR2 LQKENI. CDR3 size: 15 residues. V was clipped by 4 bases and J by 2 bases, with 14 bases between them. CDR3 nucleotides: TGTGCCAGCTCACTAGGAGGAAATGAAAACTATGGCTACACCTTC. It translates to CASSLGGNENYGYTF.

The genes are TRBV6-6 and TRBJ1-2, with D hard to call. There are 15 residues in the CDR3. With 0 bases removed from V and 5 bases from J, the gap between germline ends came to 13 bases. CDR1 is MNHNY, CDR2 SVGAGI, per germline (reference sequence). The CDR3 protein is CASSYSMSLGYGYTF. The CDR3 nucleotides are TGTGCCAGCAGTTACTCGATGTCTCTCGGGTATGGCTACACCTTC.

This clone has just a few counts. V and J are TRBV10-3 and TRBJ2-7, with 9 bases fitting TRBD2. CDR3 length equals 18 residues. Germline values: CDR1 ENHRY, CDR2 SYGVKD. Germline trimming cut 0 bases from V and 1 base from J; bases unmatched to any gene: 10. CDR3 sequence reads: CAISESWASGTLSYEQYF. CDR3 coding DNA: TGTGCCATCAGTGAGTCGTGGGCTAGCGGGACCTTATCCTACGAGCAGTACTTC.

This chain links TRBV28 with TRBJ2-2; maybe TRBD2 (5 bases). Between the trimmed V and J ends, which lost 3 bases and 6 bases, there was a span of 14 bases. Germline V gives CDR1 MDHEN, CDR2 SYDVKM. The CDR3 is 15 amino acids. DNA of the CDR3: TGTGCCAGCAGTTTCCATGCTAAAGCGGCCGGGGAGCTGTTTTTT. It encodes CASSFHAKAAGELFF. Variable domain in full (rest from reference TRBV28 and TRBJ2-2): DVKVTQSSRYLVKRTGEKVFLECVQDMDHENMFWYRQDPGLGLRLIYFSYDVKMKEKGDIPEGYSVSREKKERFSLILESASTNQTSMYLCASSFHAKAAGELFFGEGSRLTVL.

The CDR3 loop is CASSSPHQLAAYNEQFF. The CDR3 coding sequence is TGTGCCAGCAGTTCCCCCCATCAGCTAGCGGCCTACAATGAGCAGTTCTTC. The chain has TRBV9 and TRBJ2-1; 7 positions match TRBD2. Germline V CDR1 and CDR2: SGDLS, YYNGEE. V was pared by 5 bases and J by 2 bases, with 13 bases of the junction left unmatched. The CDR3 runs to 17 residues.

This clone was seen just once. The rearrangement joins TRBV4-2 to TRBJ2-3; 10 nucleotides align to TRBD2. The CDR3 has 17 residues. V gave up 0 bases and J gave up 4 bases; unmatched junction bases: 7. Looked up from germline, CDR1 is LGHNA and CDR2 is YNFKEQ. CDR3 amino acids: CASSQDERGGVPDTQYF. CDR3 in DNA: TGTGCCAGCAGCCAAGATGAGCGGGGGGGGGTTCCAGATACGCAGTATTTT.